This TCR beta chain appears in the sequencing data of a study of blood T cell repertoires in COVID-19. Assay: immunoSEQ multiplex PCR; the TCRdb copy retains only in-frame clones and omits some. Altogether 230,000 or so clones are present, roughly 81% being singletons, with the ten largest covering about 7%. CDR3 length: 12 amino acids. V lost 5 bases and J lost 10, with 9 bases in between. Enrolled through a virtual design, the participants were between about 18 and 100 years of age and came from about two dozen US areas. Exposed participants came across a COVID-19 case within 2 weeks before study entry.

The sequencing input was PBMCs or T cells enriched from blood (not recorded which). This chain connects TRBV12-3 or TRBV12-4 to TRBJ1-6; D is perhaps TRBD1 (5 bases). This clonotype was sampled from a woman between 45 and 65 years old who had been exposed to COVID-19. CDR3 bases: TGTGCCAGCAGTGCAGGGCACTCACCCCTCCACTTT. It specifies CASSAGHSPLHF.